This TCR beta chain was captured by sequencing in a study of shared clonotypes between healthy human individuals. Study information: Every donor yielded three CD4 naive, three CD4 memory, two CD8 naive and one CD8 memory plate.

This clone has only one observation. Sorted-subset replicate PCR reactions contained approximately 190 ng DNA, corresponding to approximately 30,000 T cell genomes. Original analysis: Without quality scores, immunoSEQ junctional reads could not be filtered like full-length reads. Sequencing was performed with immunoSEQ multiplex PCR; in TCRdb, only in-frame clones are kept and a portion is missing. V, J and clone size are those of that table, while D and trimming were read from the DNA. The data contain about 1.1 million clones, roughly 80% of them singletons. V lost 4 bases, J lost 2 bases, and 13 bases lay in between. The germline V gene has CDR1 SGHRS and CDR2 YFSETQ. This CDR3 has 15 residues. Splitting of CD4+ cells produced CD45RA+ naive and CD45RA-negative memory subsets.

The rearrangement joins TRBV5-1 to TRBJ2-1, with TRBD2 as a possible D gene (6 bases). The clonotype originates from a man between 18 and 29 years old in good health. Some clones in this sample may be carry-over from other donors' samples. Sequenced input: memory CD4+ T cells from PBMCs. Subset described: CD45RA-negative fraction. The CDR3: CASSVGGGTYNEQFF. The CDR3 coding sequence is TGCGCCAGCAGCGTCGGTGGGGGGACCTACAATGAGCAGTTCTTC.